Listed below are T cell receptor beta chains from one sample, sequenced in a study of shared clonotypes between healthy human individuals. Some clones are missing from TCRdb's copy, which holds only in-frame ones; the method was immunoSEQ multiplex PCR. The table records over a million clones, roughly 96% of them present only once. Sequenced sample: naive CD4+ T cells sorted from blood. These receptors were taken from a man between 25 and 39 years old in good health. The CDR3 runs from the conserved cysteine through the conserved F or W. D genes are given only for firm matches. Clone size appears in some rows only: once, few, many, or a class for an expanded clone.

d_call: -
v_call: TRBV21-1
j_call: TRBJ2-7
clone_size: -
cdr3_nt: TGTGCCAGCCACGAGGGTAACGAGCAGTACTTC
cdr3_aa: CASHEGNEQYF

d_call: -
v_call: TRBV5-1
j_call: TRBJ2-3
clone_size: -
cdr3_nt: TGCGCCAGCAGCTTGGGGGTTAGCGTGGACACAGATACGCAGTATTTT
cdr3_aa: CASSLGVSVDTDTQYF

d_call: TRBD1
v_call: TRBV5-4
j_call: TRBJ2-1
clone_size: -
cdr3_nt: TGTGCCAGCAGCTTCTACAGGGGGGAGGTGACCAATGAGCAGTTCTTC
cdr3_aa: CASSFYRGEVTNEQFF

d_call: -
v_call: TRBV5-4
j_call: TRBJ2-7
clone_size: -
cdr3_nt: TGTGCCAGCAGCTTGGCTGGCCAGGCCAGCGGCTACGAGCAGTACTTC
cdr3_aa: CASSLAGQASGYEQYF

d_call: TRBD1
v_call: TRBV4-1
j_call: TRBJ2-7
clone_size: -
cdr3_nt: TGCGCCAGCAGCCAGCGACAGGGCCTCTCCTACGAGCAGTACTTC
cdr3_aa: CASSQRQGLSYEQYF

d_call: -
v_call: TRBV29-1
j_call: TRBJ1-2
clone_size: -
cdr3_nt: TGCAGCGTTCGCAGGGATAACTATGGCTACACCTTC
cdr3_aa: CSVRRDNYGYTF

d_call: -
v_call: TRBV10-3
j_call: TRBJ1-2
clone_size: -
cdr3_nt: TGTGCCATCAGTGAGTCTAGAACCCAAGCTGACTATGGCTACACCTTC
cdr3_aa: CAISESRTQADYGYTF

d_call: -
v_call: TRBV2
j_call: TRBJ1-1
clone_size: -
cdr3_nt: TGTGCCAGCACCAGAGGGGTTACTAACACTGAAGCTTTCTTT
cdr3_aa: CASTRGVTNTEAFF

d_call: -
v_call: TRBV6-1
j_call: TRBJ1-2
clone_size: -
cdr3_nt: TGTGCCAGCAGTGAAAATGCGGGCGCTAACTATGGCTACACCTTC
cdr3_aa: CASSENAGANYGYTF

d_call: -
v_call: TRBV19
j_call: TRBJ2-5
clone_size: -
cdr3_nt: TGTGCCAGTAGGCAGGAGCGGGCCCAAGAGACCCAGTACTTC
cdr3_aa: CASRQERAQETQYF

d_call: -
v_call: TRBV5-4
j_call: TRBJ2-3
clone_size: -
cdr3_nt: TGTGCCAGCAGCTTCCGGAAGAGCACAGATACGCAGTATTTT
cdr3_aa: CASSFRKSTDTQYF

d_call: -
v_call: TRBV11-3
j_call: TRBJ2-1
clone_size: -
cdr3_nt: TGTGCCAGCAGCTTAACTCTTGGCCTTGAGCAGTTCTTC
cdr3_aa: CASSLTLGLEQFF

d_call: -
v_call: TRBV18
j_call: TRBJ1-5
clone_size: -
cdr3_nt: TGTGCCAGCTCTCTCAGCAATCAGCCCCAGCATTTT
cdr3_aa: CASSLSNQPQHF

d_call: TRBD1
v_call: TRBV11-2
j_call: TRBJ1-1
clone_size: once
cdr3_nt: TGTGCCAGCAGTTTGTTAGGGGGCGCGACTGAAGCTTTCTTT
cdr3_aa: CASSLLGGATEAFF

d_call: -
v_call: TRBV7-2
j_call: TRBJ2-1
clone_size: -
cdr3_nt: TGTGCCAGCAGCTCGACAGAGAAAAATGTGCAGTTCTTC
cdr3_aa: CASSSTEKNVQFF

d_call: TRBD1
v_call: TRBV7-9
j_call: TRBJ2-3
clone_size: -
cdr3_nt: TGTGCCAGCAGCCTCGACAGGGACACAGATACGCAGTATTTT
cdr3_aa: CASSLDRDTDTQYF

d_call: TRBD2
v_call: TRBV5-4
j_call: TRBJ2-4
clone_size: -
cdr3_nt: TGTGCCAGCAGCTTGGGATCTAGCGGGGGGGACATTCAGTACTTC
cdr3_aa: CASSLGSSGGDIQYF

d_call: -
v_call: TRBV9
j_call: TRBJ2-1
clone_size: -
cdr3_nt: TGTGCCAGCAGCGTAACGGGGAGTAGCGGCCATTTTCCCTACAATGAGCAGTTCTTC
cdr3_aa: CASSVTGSSGHFPYNEQFF

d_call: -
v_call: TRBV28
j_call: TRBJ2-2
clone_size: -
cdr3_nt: TGTGCCAGCAGTTTGAGCATGGGGTATACCGGGGAGCTGTTTTTT
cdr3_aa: CASSLSMGYTGELFF

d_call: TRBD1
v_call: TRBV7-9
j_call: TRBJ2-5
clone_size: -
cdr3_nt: TGTGCCAGCAGCTCGACAGGGGGCGCGGGAGAGACCCAGTACTTC
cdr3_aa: CASSSTGGAGETQYF

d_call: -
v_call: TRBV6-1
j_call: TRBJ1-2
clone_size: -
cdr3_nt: TGTGCCAGCAGTGATTACACTAACTATGGCTACACCTTC
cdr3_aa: CASSDYTNYGYTF

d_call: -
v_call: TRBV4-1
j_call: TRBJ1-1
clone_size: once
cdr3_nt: TGCGCCAGCAGCCAAGTCGGCAGGGGTAAGACTGAAGCTTTCTTT
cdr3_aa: CASSQVGRGKTEAFF

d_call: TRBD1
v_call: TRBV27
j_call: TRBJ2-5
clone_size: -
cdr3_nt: TGTGCCAGCGCACCTAGGACAGGGGGCTTGTGGGAGACCCAGTACTTC
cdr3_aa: CASAPRTGGLWETQYF

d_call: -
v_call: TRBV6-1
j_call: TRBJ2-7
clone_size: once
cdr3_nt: TGTGCCAGCAGGACCACCCCAAGGCCTCCCTACGAGCAGTACTTC
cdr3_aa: CASRTTPRPPYEQYF

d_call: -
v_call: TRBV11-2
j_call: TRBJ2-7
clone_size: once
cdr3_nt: TGTGCCAGCAGCTTAGATACGGAGTACGAGCAGTACTTC
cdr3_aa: CASSLDTEYEQYF

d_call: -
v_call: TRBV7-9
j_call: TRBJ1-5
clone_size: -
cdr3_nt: TGTGCCAGCAGCTTACTCGCAGGGGAGCAGCCCCAGCATTTT
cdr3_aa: CASSLLAGEQPQHF

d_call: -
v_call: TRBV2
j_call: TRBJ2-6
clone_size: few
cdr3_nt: TGTGCCAGCACCCTAGACTCTGGGGCCAACGTCCTGACTTTC
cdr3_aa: CASTLDSGANVLTF

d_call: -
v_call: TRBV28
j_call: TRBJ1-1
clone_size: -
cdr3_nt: TGTGCCAGCAGGGGACACCCAGGGGTGGAAGCTTTCTTT
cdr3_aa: CASRGHPGVEAFF

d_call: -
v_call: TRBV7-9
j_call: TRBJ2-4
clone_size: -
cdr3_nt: TGTGCCAGCAGCGATATTCTGGAGGACCCGCCCAGCTTC
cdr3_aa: CASSDILEDPPSF

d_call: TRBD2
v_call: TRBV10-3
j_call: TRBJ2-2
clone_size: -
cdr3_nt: TGTGCCATCAGCCCCGGACTAGCGGGAGAGAAGGAGCTGTTTTTT
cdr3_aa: CAISPGLAGEKELFF

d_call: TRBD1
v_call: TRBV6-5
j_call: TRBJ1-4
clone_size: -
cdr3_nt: TGTGCCAGCAGTGGCTACAGGGGGCCGAATGAAAAACTGTTTTTT
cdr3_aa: CASSGYRGPNEKLFF

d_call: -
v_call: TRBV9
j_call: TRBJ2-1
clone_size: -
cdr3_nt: TGTGCCAGCAGCCCAATCAGCGGCAGCTCCTACAATGAGCAGTTCTTC
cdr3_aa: CASSPISGSSYNEQFF

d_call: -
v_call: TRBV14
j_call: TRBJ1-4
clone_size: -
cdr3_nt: TGTGCCAGCAGCCAGAAGTTGCCGACAGGAACTAATGAAAAACTGTTTTTT
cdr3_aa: CASSQKLPTGTNEKLFF

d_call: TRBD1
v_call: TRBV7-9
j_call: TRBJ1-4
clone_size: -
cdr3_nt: TGTGCCAGCAGCACGGGACAGGGGGTTGAAAAACTGTTTTTT
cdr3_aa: CASSTGQGVEKLFF

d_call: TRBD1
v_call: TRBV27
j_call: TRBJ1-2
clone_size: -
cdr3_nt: TGTGCCAGCAGTTTGATGGGACAGGGCTTTAACTATGGCTACACCTTC
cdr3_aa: CASSLMGQGFNYGYTF

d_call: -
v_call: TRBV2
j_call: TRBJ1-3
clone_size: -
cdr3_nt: TGTGCCAGCAGTCCAGGGGTTTCTGGAAACACCATATATTTT
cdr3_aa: CASSPGVSGNTIYF

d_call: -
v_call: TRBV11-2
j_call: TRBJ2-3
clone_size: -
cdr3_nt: TGTGCCAGCAGCTTAGGGCCGGGACTTAGCACAGATACGCAGTATTTT
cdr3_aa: CASSLGPGLSTDTQYF

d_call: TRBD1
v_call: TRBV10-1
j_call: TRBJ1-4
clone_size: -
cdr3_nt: TGCGCCAGCAGGGGACAGGGAATTCGAAAACTGTTTTTT
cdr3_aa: CASRGQGIRKLFF

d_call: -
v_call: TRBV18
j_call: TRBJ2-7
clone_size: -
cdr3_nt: TGTGCCAGCGCCCAACTCCACCGGGCGCAGGGCGAGCAGTACTTC
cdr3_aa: CASAQLHRAQGEQYF

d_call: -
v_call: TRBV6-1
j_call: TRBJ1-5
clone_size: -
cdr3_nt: TGTGCCAGCAGTGAAGCGTGGGACATGGGCTCATATAGCAATCAGCCCCAGCATTTT
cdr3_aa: CASSEAWDMGSYSNQPQHF

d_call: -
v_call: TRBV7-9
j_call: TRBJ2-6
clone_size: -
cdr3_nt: TGTGCCAGCAGCCCACTTCTTACTTTC
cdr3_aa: CASSPLLTF

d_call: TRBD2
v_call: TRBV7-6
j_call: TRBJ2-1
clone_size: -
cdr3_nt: TGTGCCAGCAGCTTTACCGCGACTAGCGGGAGAGGTGAGCAGTTCTTC
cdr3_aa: CASSFTATSGRGEQFF

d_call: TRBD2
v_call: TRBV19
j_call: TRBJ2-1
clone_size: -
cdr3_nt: TGTGCCAGTAGTATGGCTACTAGCGGCTCCTACAATGAGCAGTTCTTC
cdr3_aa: CASSMATSGSYNEQFF

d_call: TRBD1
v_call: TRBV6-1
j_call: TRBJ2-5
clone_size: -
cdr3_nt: TGTGCCAGCAGTTCATGGGACAGGCCTGGAGAGACCCAGTACTTC
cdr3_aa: CASSSWDRPGETQYF

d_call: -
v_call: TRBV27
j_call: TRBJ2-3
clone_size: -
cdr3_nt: TGTGCCAGCAGTTTCCGACTAACCACAGATACGCAGTATTTT
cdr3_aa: CASSFRLTTDTQYF

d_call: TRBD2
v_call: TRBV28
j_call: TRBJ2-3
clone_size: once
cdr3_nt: TGTGCCAGCAGTTTACGGCTAGCGGGGGGCACAGATACGCAGTATTTT
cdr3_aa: CASSLRLAGGTDTQYF

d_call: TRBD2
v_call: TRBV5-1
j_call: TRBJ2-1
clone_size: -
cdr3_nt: TGCGCCTCCCAGGGCGGCGGGAGTCGGAATGAGCAGTTCTTC
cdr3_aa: CASQGGGSRNEQFF

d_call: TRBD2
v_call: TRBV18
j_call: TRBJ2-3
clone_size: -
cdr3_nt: TGTGCCAGCTCACCCTTAGCGGGAGGGCGGACAGATACGCAGTATTTT
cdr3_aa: CASSPLAGGRTDTQYF

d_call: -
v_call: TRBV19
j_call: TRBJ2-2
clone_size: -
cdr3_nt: TGTGCCAGTAGTATTTTGCCAGGTACTAACACCGGGGAGCTGTTTTTT
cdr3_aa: CASSILPGTNTGELFF

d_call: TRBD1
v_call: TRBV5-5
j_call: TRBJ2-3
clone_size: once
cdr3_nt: TGTGCCAGCAGCTTTTTCGGGACAGGGTTCACAGATACGCAGTATTTT
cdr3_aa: CASSFFGTGFTDTQYF

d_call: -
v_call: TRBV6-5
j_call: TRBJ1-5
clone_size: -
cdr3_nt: TGTGCCAGCAGTCCACGGGGCGGAACGGGGCAGCCCCAGCATTTT
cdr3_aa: CASSPRGGTGQPQHF

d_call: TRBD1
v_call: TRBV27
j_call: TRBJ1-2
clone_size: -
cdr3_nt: TGTGCCAGCATCGACAGGGAAGATGGCTACACCTTC
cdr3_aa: CASIDREDGYTF

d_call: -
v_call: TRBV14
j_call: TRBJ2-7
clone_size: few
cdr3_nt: TGTGCCAGCAGCCAATTTCAGGGATTCAACCTCCACGAGCAGTACTTC
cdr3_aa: CASSQFQGFNLHEQYF

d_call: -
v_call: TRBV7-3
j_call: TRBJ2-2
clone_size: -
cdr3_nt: TGTGCCAGCAGCTTGGGCGACCGCGGGAACACCGGGGAGCTGTTTTTT
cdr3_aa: CASSLGDRGNTGELFF